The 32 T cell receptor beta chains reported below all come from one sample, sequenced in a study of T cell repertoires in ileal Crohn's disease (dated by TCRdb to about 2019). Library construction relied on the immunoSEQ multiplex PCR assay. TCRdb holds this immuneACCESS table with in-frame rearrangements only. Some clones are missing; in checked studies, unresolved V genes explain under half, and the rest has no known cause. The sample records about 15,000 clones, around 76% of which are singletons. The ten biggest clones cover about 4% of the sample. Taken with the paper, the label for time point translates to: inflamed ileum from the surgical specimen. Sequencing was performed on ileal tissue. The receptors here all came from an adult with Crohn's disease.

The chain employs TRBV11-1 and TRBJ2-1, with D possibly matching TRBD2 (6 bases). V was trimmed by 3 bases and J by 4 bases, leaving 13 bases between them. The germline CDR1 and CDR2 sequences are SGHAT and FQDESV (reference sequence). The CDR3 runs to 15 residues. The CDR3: CASSLGSGFYNEQFF. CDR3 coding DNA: TGTGCCAGCAGCTTGGGGAGCGGGTTTTACAATGAGCAGTTCTTC.

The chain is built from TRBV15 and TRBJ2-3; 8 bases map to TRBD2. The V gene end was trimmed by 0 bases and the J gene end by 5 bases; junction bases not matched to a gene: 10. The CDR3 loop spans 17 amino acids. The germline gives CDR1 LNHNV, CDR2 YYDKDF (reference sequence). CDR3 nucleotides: TGTGCCACCAGCAGAGATCAGCGGGAGCCTACGGGAGATACGCAGTATTTT. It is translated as CATSRDQREPTGDTQYF.

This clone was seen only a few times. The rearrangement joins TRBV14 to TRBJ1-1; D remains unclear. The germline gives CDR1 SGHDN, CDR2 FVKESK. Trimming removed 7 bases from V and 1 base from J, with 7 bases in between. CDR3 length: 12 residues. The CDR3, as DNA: TGTGCCAGCATGTTAGGGAACACTGAAGCTTTCTTT. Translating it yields CASMLGNTEAFF.

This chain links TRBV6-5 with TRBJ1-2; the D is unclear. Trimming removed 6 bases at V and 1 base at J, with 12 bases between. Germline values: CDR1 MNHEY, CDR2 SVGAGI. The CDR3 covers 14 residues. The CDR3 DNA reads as TGTGCCAGCAGCCCGGGCTTCCTTAACTATGGCTACACCTTC. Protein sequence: CASSPGFLNYGYTF.

CDR3 sequence reads: CASGGASPRAQYF. CDR3 DNA: TGTGCCAGTGGGGGGGCCTCGCCGAGGGCCCAGTACTTC. The V and J genes are TRBV6-5 and TRBJ2-5; D is possibly TRBD2 (7 bases). This CDR3 spans 13 amino acids. Trimming cost V 9 bases and J 9 bases, with 20 bases left between them. Germline assignment: CDR1 MNHEY and CDR2 SVGAGI.

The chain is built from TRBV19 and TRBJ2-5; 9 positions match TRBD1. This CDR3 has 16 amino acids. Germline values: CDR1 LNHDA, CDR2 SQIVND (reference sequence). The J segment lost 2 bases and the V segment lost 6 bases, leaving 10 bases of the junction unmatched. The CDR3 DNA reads TGTGCCAGTAGCTCCACAGGGGGCACAGTTCAAGAGACCCAGTACTTC. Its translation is CASSSTGGTVQETQYF. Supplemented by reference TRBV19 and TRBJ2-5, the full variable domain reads DGGITQSPKYLFRKEGQNVTLSCEQNLNHDAMYWYRQDPGQGLRLIYYSQIVNDFQKGDIAEGYSVSREKKESFPLTVTSAQKNPTAFYLCASSSTGGTVQETQYFGPGTRLLVL.

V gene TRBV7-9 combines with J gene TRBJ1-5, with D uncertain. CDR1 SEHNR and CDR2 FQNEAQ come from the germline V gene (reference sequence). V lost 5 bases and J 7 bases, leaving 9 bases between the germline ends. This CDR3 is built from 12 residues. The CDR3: CASSMGGQPQHF. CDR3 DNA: TGTGCCAGCAGCATGGGTGGGCAGCCCCAGCATTTT.

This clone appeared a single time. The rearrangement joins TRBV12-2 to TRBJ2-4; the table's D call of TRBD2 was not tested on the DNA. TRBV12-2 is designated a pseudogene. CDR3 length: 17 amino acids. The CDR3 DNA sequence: TGTGCAAGTCGCTTAGCGCGGGGACTAGTGAAGAAGGGCATTCAGTACTTC. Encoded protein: CASRLARGLVKKGIQYF.

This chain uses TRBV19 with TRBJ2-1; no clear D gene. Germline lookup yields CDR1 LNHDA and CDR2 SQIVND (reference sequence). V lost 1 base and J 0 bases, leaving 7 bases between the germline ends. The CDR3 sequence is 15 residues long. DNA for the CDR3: TGTGCCAGTAGTATAGGGTCAAGCTCCTACAATGAGCAGTTCTTC. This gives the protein CASSIGSSSYNEQFF.

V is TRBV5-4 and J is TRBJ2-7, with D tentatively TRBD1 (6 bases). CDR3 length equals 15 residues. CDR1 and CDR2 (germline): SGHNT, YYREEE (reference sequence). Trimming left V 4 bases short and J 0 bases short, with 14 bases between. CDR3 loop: CASSAYRAGSYEQYF. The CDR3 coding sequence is TGTGCCAGCAGCGCGTACAGGGCGGGCTCCTACGAGCAGTACTTC.

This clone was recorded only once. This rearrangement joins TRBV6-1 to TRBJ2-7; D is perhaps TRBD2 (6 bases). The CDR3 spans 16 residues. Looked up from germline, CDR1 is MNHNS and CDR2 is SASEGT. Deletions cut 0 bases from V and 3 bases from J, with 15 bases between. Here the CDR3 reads CASSEANHGGLYEQYF. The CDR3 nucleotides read TGTGCCAGCAGTGAAGCGAACCACGGGGGACTCTACGAGCAGTACTTC.

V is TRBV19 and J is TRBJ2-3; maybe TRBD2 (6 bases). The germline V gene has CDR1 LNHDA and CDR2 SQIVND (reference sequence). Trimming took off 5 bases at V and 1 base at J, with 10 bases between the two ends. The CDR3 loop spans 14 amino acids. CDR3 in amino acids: CASSAGPRTDTQYF. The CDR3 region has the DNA TGTGCCAGTAGTGCGGGACCCCGCACAGATACGCAGTATTTT.

The CDR3 here is CASSYFQEAFF. CDR3 sequence (DNA): TGTGCCAGCAGTTACTTTCAAGAAGCTTTCTTT. The V call is TRBV6-5, the J call TRBJ1-1; no clear D. The CDR3 sequence is 11 residues long. V lost 1 base, J lost 8 bases, and 5 bases lay in between. Germline CDR1 and CDR2: MNHEY and SVGAGI.

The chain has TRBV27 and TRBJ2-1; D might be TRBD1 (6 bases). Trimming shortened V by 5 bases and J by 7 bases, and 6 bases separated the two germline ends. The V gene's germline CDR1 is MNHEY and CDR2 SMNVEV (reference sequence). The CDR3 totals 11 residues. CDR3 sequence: CASSRGNEQFF. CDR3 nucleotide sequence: TGTGCCAGCAGTAGGGGGAATGAGCAGTTCTTC.

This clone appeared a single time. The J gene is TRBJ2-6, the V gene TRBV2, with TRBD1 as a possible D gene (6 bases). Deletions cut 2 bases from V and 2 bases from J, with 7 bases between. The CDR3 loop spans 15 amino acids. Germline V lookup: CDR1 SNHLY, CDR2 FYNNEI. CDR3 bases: TGTGCCAGCAGTGAAAGGGGGACTGGGGCCAACGTCCTGACTTTC. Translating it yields CASSERGTGANVLTF. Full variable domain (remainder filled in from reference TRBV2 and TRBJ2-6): EPEVTQTPSHQVTQMGQEVILRCVPISNHLYFYWYRQILGQKVEFLVSFYNNEISEKSEIFDDQFSVERPDGSNFTLKIRSTKLEDSAMYFCASSERGTGANVLTFGAGSRLTVL.

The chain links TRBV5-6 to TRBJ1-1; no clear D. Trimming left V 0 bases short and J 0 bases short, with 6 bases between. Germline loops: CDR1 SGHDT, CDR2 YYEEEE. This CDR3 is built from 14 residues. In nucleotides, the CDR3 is TGTGCCAGCAGCTTGGAGGCGATGAACACTGAAGCTTTCTTT. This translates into CASSLEAMNTEAFF.

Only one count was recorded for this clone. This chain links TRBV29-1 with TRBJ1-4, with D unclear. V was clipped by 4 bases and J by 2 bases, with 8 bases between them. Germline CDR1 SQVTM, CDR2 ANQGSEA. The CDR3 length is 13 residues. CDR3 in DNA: TGCAGCGTTGCGGTGGCGACTAATGAAAAACTGTTTTTT. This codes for CSVAVATNEKLFF.

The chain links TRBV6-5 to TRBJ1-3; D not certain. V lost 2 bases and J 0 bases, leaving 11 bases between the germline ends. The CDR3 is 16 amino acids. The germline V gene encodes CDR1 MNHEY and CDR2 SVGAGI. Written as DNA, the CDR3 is TGTGCCAGCAGTTACGGGGAGCCCTACTCTGGAAACACCATATATTTT. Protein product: CASSYGEPYSGNTIYF.

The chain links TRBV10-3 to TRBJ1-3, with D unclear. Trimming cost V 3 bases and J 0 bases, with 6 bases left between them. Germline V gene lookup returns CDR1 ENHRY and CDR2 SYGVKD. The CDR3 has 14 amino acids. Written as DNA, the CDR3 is TGTGCCATCAGTGACGGGAGCTCTGGAAACACCATATATTTT. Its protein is CAISDGSSGNTIYF.

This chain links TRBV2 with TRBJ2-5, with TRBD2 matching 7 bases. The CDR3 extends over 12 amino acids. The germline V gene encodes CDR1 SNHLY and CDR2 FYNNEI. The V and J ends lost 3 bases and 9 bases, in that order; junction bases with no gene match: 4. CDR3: CASSEDAGAQYF. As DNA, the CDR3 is TGTGCCAGCAGTGAGGACGCGGGAGCCCAGTACTTC.

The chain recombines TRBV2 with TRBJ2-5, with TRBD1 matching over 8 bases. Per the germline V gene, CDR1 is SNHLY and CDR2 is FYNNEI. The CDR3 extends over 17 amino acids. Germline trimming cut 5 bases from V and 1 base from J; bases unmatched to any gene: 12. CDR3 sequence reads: CASSLRTGRGAQETQYF. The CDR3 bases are TGTGCCAGCAGTCTTCGGACAGGGCGGGGAGCCCAAGAGACCCAGTACTTC.

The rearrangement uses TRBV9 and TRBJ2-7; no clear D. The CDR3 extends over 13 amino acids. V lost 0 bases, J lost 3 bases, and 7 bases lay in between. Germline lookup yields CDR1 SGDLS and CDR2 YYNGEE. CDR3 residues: CASSVGVSYEQYF. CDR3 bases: TGTGCCAGCAGCGTAGGAGTGAGCTACGAGCAGTACTTC.

CDR3 nucleotides: TGTGCCAGCAGTGAGGCCGGCTATGGCTACACCTTC. This gives the protein CASSEAGYGYTF. This sequence joins TRBV2 and TRBJ1-2, with D unresolved. The CDR3 has 12 residues. V was clipped by 3 bases and J by 4 bases, with 6 bases between them. CDR1 is SNHLY and CDR2 is FYNNEI in the germline V gene.

CDR3 protein: CARIPPGTSGRACEQYF. The CDR3 nucleotides are TGCGCCAGAATTCCTCCCGGGACTAGCGGGAGGGCCTGCGAGCAGTACTTC. V gene TRBV10-1 combines with J gene TRBJ2-7; TRBD2 agrees at 16 bases. The trim removed 9 bases at V and 6 bases at J, leaving 14 bases unmatched. The CDR3 is 17 residues long. The germline gives CDR1 WNHNN, CDR2 SYGVQD (reference sequence).

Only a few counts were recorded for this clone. The CDR3 nucleotides are TGTGCCAGCCGTCGTGACAGGGCTATCCCCACAGATACGCAGTATTTT. Residues: CASRRDRAIPTDTQYF. V is TRBV2 and J is TRBJ2-3, with 7 bases aligning to TRBD1. Germline CDR1 reads SNHLY; CDR2 reads FYNNEI. The CDR3 has 16 residues. V gave up 8 bases and J gave up 2 bases; unmatched junction bases: 13.

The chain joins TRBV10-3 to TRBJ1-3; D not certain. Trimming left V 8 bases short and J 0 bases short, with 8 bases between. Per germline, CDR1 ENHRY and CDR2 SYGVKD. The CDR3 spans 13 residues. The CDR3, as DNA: TGTGCCATCCGGAGGAGCTCTGGAAACACCATATATTTT. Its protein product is CAIRRSSGNTIYF.

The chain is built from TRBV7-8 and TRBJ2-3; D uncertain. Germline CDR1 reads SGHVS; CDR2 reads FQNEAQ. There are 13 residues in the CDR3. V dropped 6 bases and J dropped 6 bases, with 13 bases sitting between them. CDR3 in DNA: TGTGCCAGCAGGCCCGCAGGCCCCGATACGCAGTATTTT. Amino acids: CASRPAGPDTQYF.

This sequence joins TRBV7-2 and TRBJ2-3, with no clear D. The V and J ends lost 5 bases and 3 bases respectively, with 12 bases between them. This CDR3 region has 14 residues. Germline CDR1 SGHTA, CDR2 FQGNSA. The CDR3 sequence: CASSGTHGTDTQYF. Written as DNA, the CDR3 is TGTGCCAGCAGCGGAACCCATGGGACAGATACGCAGTATTTT.

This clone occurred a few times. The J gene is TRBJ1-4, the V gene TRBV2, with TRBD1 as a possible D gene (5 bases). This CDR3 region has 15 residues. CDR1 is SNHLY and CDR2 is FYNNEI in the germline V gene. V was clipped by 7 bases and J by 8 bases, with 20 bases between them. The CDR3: CASKGLGATSEKLFF. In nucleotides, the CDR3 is TGTGCCAGCAAAGGGCTAGGGGCGACTTCGGAAAAACTGTTTTTT.

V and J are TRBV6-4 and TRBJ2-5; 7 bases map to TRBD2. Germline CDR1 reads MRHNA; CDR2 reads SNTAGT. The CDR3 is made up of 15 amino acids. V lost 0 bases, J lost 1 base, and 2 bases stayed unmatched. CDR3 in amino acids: CASSDSAGSQETQYF. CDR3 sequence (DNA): TGTGCCAGCAGTGACTCAGCGGGGTCCCAAGAGACCCAGTACTTC.

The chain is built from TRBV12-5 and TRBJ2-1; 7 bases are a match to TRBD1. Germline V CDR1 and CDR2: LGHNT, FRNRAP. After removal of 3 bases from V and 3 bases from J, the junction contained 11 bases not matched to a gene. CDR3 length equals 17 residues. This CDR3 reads CASGLNPTGRIYNEQFF. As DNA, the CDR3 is TGTGCTAGTGGTTTAAATCCGACAGGGAGAATCTACAATGAGCAGTTCTTC.

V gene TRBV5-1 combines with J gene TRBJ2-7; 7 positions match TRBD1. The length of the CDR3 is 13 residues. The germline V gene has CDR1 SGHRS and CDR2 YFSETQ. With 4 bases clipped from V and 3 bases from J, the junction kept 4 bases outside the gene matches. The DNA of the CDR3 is TGCGCCAGCAGCACGGACAGGAACTACGAGCAGTACTTC. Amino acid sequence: CASSTDRNYEQYF.